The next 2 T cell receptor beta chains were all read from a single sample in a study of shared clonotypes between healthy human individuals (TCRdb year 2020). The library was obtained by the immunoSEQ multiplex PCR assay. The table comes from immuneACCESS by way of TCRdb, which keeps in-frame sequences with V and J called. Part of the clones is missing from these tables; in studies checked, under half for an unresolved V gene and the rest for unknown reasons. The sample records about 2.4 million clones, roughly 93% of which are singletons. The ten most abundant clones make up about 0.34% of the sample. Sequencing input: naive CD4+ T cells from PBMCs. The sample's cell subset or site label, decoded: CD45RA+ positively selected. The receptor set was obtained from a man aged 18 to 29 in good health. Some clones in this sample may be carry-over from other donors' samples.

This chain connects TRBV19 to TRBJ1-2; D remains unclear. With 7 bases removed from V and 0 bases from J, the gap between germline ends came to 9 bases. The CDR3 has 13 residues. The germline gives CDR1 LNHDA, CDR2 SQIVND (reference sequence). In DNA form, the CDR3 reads TGTGCCAGTAACGACTTAGCTAACTATGGCTACACCTTC. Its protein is CASNDLANYGYTF. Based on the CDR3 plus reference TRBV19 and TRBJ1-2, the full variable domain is DGGITQSPKYLFRKEGQNVTLSCEQNLNHDAMYWYRQDPGQGLRLIYYSQIVNDFQKGDIAEGYSVSREKKESFPLTVTSAQKNPTAFYLCASNDLANYGYTFGSGTRLTVV.

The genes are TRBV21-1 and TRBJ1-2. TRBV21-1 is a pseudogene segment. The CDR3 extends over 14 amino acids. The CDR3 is CASSKASHLYGYTF. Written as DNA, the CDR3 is TGTGCCAGCAGCAAAGCCTCTCACTTATATGGCTACACCTTC.